Following are 8 T cell receptor beta chains from one sample sequenced in a study of shared clonotypes between healthy human individuals. Clones were read by immunoSEQ multiplex PCR, and TCRdb kept only the in-frame ones, dropping some. The profile shows hundreds of thousands of clones, around 73% of them singletons. The sequenced sample consisted of memory CD4+ T cells sorted from blood. Subset meaning: CD45RA-negative fraction. These receptors all come from a woman under 40 in good health.

The rearrangement links TRBV18 to TRBJ2-6, with a possible D match to TRBD2 (5 bases). Trimming left V 6 bases short and J 0 bases short, with 12 bases between. This CDR3 contains 16 residues. Germline V gene data show CDR1 as KGHSH and CDR2 as LQKENI. The CDR3, as DNA: TGTGCCAGCTCGTCGAGTCGGGACTCTGGGGCCAACGTCCTGACTTTC. This gives the protein CASSSSRDSGANVLTF.

This chain links TRBV19 with TRBJ2-7; tentative D call: TRBD2 (5 bases). V lost 3 bases and J 2 bases, leaving 14 bases between the germline ends. Germline CDR1 reads LNHDA; CDR2 reads SQIVND (reference sequence). This CDR3 is built from 15 residues. This CDR3 is CASSISDLPAYEQYF. CDR3 bases: TGTGCCAGTAGTATCTCGGACTTACCGGCCTACGAGCAGTACTTC.

This rearrangement joins TRBV4-2 to TRBJ1-5, with 7 positions matching TRBD1. Germline lookup yields CDR1 LGHNA and CDR2 YNFKEQ. The CDR3 consists of 16 residues. V gave up 1 base and J gave up 3 bases; unmatched junction bases: 6. CDR3 sequence reads: CASSQGQGMNNQPQHF. The CDR3 DNA reads TGTGCCAGCAGCCAAGGACAGGGAATGAACAATCAGCCCCAGCATTTT.

The chain is built from TRBV28 and TRBJ1-3; tentative D call: TRBD1 (5 bases). CDR1 and CDR2 (germline): MDHEN, SYDVKM. Trimming took 1 base from V and 4 from J, leaving 14 bases between them. The CDR3 covers 16 residues. The CDR3 DNA is TGTGCCAGCAGTTTATCTGAATCGGGGCAGGGAAACACCATATATTTT. Translation: CASSLSESGQGNTIYF.

This clone was seen only once. This sequence joins TRBV11-2 and TRBJ1-5; D possibly corresponds to TRBD1 (5 bases). Trimming took off 5 bases at V and 1 base at J, with 12 bases between the two ends. This CDR3 is 15 amino acids long. Per the germline V gene, CDR1 is SGHAT and CDR2 is FQNNGV. In DNA, the CDR3 is TGTGCCAGCAGCCGTGGGGGTCTGAGCAATCAGCCCCAGCATTTT. Its protein is CASSRGGLSNQPQHF.

This clone was detected a few times. One base away lies a much larger clone, so this may be a sequencing read error. This chain connects TRBV19 to TRBJ2-6; no reliable D call. The CDR3 has 13 residues. Germline V CDR1 and CDR2: LNHDA, SQIVND (reference sequence). Trimming removed 3 bases from V and 0 bases from J, with 0 bases in between. The CDR3 reads CASSISGANVLTF. The CDR3 DNA follows: TGTGCCAGTAGTATCTCTGGGGCCAACGTCCTGACTTTC.

The chain employs TRBV5-1 and TRBJ2-7; TRBD1 is a possible D gene (6 bases). This CDR3 region has 14 residues. V lost 5 bases to trimming and J lost 3 bases, with 15 bases between them. The V gene's germline CDR1 is SGHRS and CDR2 YFSETQ. The CDR3 spells CASSPGTPIYEQYF. CDR3 coding DNA: TGCGCCAGCAGTCCCGGGACACCGATCTACGAGCAGTACTTC.

The V call is TRBV7-8, the J call TRBJ2-7, with D possibly TRBD1 on 7 matching bases. CDR3 size: 15 residues. Deletions cut 5 bases from V and 2 bases from J, with 16 bases between. Looked up from germline, CDR1 is SGHVS and CDR2 is FQNEAQ. The CDR3 nucleotides are TGTGCCAGCAGCACCTCGGCGGGACAGACCTACGAGCAGTACTTC. Its protein product is CASSTSAGQTYEQYF.